This T cell receptor beta chain was found in a study of cytomegalovirus exposure and HLA in healthy donors. Whole-study findings and limits: Sequencing artifact likely explains a cluster of highly shared sequence variants. Data from an earlier analysis indicated that most TCR beta V segments were productive either about 90% or about 30% of the time. An ancestry cluster, one associated with Asian ancestry, reportedly showed fewer N-insertions than the approximately 650-donor mean in a later analysis. Later work found most CMV-associated TCR beta chains apparently HLA-restricted.

Germline lookup yields CDR1 SGHDT and CDR2 YYEEEE. The V end was cut by 2 bases, the J end by 0 bases, with 11 bases between. The CDR3 covers 15 residues. Notes on this clone: Antigen specificity is unknown.

PCR amplification relied on 60 Vbeta primers (plus 13 Jbeta primers). Assay used: immunoSEQ multiplex PCR; TCRdb lists only in-frame clones, some missing. The table has some 130,000 clones, approximately 80% seen once. The receptor was derived from a male donor in good health and CMV-seronegative. The chain carries TRBV5-6 and TRBJ1-1, with D possibly TRBD1 on 6 matching bases. Sequences were obtained from PBMCs. CDR3 protein: CASSLGGYLNTEAFF. The CDR3 DNA is TGTGCCAGCAGCTTAGGGGGTTATCTGAACACTGAAGCTTTCTTT.